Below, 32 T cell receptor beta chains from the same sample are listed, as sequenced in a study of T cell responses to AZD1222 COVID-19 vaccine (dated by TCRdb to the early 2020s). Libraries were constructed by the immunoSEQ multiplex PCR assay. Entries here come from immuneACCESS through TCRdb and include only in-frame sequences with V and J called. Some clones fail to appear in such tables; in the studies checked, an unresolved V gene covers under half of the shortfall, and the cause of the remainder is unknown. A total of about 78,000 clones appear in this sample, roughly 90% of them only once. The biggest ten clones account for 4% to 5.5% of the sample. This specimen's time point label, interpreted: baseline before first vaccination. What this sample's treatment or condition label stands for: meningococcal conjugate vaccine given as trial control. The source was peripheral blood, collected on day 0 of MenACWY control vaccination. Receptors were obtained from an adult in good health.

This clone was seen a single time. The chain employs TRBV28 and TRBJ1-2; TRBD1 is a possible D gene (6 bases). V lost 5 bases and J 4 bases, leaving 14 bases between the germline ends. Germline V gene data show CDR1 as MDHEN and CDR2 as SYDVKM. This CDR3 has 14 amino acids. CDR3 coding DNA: TGTGCCAGCAGTAAAGGACAGTTACTCTATGGCTACACCTTC. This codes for CASSKGQLLYGYTF.

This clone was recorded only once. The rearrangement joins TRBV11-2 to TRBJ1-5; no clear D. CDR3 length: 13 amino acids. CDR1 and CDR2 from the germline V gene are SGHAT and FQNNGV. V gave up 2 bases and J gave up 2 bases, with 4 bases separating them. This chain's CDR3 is CASSLRGNQPQHF. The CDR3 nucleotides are TGTGCCAGCAGCTTACGCGGCAATCAGCCCCAGCATTTT.

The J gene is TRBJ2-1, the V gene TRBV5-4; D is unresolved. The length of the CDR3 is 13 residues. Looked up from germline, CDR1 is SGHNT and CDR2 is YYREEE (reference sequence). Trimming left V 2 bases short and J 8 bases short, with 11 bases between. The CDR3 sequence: CASSLWLSDEQFF. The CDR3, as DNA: TGTGCCAGCAGCTTATGGCTATCGGATGAGCAGTTCTTC.

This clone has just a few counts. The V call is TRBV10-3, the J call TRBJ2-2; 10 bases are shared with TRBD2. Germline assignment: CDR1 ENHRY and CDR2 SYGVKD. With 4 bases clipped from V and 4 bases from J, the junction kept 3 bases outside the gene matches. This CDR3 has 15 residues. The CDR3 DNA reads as TGTGCCATCAGTGGGGCTAGCGGGGGCACCGGGGAGCTGTTTTTT. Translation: CAISGASGGTGELFF.

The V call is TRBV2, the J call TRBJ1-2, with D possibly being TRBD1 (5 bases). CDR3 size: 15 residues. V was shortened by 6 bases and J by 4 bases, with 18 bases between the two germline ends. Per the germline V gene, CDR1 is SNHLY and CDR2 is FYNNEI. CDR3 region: CASRGGRGGSYGYTF. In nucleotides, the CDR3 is TGTGCCAGCAGGGGAGGGAGGGGTGGAAGCTATGGCTACACCTTC.

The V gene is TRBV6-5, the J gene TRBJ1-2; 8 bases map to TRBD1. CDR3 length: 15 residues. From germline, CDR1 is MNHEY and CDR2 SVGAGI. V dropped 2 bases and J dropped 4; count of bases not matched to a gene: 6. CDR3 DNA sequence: TGTGCCAGCAGTTACCCGGTAGGACAGGGCTATGGCTACACCTTC. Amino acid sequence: CASSYPVGQGYGYTF.

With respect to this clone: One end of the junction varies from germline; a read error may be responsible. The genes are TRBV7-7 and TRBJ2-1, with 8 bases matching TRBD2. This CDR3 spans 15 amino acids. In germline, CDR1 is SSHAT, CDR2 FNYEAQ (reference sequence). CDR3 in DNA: TGTGCTAGCAGCTCAGGGCGGGGGGCCTACAATGAGCAGTTCTTC. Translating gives CASSSGRGAYNEQFF.

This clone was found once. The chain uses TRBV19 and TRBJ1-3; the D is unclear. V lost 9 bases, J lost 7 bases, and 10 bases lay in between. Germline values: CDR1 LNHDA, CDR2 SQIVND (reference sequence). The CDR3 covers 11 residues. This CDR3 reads CASVMGNTIYF. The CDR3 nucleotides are TGTGCCAGCGTTATGGGGAACACCATATATTTT.

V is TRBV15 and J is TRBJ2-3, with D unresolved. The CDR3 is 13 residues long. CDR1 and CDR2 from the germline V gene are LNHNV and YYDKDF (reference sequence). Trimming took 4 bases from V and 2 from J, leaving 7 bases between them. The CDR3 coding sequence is TGTGCCACCAGCACGCGTCACACAGATACGCAGTATTTT. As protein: CATSTRHTDTQYF.

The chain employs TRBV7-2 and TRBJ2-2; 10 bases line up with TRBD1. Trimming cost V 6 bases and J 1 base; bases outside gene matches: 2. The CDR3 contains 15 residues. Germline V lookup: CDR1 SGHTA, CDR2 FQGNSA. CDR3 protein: CASSRDRGNTGELFF. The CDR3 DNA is TGTGCCAGCAGTAGGGACAGGGGGAACACCGGGGAGCTGTTTTTT.

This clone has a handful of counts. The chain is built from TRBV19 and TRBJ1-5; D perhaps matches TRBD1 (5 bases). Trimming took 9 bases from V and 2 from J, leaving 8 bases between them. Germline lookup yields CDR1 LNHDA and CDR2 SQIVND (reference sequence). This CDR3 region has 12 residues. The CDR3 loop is CASQGGNQPQHF. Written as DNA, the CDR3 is TGTGCCAGCCAGGGTGGCAATCAGCCCCAGCATTTT.

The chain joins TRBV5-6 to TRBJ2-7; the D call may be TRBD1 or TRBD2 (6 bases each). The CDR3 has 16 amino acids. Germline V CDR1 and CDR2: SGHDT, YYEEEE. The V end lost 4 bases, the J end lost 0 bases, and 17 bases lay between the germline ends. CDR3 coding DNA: TGTGCCAGCAGCCGGAGGGGACAAGGAGCCTCCTACGAGCAGTACTTC. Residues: CASSRRGQGASYEQYF.

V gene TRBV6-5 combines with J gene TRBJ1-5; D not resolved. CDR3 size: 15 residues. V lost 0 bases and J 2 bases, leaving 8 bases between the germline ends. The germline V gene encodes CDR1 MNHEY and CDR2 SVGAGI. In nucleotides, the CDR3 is TGTGCCAGCAGTTACTCGACGAAGGGCAATCAGCCCCAGCATTTT. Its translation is CASSYSTKGNQPQHF.

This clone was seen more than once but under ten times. The CDR3 bases are TGTGCCACCACAATACTCTCACAAGAGACCCAGTACTTC. This translates into CATTILSQETQYF. The V and J genes are TRBV2 and TRBJ2-5; D gene ambiguous. This CDR3 contains 13 residues. CDR1 is SNHLY and CDR2 is FYNNEI in the germline V gene. The V end was cut by 10 bases, the J end by 2 bases, with 14 bases between.

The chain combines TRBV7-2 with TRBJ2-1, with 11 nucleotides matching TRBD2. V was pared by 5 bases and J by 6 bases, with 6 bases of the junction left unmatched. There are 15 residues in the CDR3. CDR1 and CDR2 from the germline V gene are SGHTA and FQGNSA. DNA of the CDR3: TGTGCCAGCAGCACAACTAGCGGGGGCCTCAATGAGCAGTTCTTC. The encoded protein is CASSTTSGGLNEQFF.

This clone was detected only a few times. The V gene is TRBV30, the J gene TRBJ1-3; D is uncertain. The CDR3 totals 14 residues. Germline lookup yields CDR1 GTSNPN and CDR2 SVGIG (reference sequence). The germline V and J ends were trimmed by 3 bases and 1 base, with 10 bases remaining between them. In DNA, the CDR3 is TGTGCCTGGAGGGAAAAGGGATCTGGAAACACCATATATTTT. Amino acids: CAWREKGSGNTIYF. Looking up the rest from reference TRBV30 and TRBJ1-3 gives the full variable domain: SQTIHQWPATLVQPVGSPLSLECTVEGTSNPNLYWYRQAAGRGLQLLFYSVGIGQISSEVPQNLSASRPQDRQFILSSKKLLLSDSGFYLCAWREKGSGNTIYFGEGSWLTVV.

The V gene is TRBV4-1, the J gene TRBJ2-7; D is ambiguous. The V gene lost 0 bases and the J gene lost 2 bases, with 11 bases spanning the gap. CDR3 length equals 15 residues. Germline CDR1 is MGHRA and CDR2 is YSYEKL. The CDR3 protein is CASSQETVLPYEQYF. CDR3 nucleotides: TGCGCCAGCAGCCAAGAAACAGTACTCCCCTACGAGCAGTACTTC.

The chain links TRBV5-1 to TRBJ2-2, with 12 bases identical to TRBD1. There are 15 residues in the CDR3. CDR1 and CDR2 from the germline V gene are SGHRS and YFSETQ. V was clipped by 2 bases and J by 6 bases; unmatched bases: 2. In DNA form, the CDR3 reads TGCGCCAGCAGCTTTGGGACAGGGGGCTCCGGGGAGCTGTTTTTT. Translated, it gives CASSFGTGGSGELFF.

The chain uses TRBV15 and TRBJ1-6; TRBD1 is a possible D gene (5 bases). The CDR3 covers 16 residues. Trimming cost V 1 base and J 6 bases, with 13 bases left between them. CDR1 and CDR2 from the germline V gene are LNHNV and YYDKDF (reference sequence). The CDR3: CATSRGGGGINSPLHF. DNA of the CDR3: TGTGCCACCAGCAGAGGGGGGGGAGGGATTAATTCACCCCTCCACTTT.

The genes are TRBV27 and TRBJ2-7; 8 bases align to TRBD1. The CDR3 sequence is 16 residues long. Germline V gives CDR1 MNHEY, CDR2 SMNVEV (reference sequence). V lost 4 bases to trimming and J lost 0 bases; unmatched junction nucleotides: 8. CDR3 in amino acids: CASSYSGTGFSYEQYF. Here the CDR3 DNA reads TGTGCCAGCAGTTACTCCGGGACAGGTTTCTCCTACGAGCAGTACTTC.

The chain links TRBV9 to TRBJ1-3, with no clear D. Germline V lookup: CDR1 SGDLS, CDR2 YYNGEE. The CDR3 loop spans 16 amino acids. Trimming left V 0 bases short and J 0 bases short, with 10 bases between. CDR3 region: CASSVGSGPSGNTIYF. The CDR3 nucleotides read TGTGCCAGCAGCGTAGGTTCAGGTCCCTCTGGAAACACCATATATTTT.

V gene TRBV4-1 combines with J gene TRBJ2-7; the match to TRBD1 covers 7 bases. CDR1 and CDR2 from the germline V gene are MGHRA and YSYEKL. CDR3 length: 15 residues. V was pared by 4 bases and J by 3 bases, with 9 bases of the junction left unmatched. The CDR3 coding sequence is TGCGCCAGCAGCCTAACTGGGACAGCGGACTACGAGCAGTACTTC. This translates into CASSLTGTADYEQYF.

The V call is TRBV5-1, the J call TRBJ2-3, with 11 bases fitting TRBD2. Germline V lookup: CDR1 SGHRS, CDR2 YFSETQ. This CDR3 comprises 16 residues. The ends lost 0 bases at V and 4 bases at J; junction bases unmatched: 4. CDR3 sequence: CASSLANSGGADTQYF. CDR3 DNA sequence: TGCGCCAGCAGCTTGGCGAATAGCGGGGGGGCAGATACGCAGTATTTT.

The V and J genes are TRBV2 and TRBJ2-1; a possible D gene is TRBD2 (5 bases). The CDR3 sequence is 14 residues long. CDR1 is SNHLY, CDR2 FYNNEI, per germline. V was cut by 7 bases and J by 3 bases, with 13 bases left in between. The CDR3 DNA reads TGTGCCAGCAACGGGCTAGCAGTCTACAATGAGCAGTTCTTC. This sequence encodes CASNGLAVYNEQFF.

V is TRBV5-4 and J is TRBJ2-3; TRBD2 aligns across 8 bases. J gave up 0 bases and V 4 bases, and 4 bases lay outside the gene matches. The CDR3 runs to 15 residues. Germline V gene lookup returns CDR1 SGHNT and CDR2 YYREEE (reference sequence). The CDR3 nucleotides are TGTGCCAGCAGCCGAATAGCGGGGAGCACAGATACGCAGTATTTT. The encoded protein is CASSRIAGSTDTQYF.

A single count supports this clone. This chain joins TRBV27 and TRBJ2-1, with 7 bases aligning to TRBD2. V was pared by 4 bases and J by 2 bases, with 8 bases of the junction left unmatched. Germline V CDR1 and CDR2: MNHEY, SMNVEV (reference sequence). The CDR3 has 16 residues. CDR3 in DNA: TGTGCCAGCAGTTCCCCCATCAGCGGGGCCTACAATGAGCAGTTCTTC. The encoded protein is CASSSPISGAYNEQFF.

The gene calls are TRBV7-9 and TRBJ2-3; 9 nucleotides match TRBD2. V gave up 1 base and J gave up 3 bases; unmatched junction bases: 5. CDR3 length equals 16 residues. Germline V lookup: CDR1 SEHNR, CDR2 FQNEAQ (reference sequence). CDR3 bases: TGTGCCAGCAGCTTAGTCGGCGGGGGGGCGACAGATACGCAGTATTTT. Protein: CASSLVGGGATDTQYF.

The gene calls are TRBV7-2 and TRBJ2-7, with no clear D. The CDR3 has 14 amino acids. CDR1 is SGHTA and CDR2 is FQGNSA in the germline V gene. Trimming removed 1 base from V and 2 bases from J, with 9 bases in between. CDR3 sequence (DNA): TGTGCCAGCAGCTTAGGTGCCAACCCCTACGAGCAGTACTTC. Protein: CASSLGANPYEQYF.

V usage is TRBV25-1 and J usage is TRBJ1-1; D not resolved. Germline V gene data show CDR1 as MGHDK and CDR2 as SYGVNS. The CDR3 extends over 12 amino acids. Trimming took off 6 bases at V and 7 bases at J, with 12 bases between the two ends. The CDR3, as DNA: TGTGCCAGCAGCCAAGACCAGCTTGAAGCTTTCTTT. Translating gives CASSQDQLEAFF.

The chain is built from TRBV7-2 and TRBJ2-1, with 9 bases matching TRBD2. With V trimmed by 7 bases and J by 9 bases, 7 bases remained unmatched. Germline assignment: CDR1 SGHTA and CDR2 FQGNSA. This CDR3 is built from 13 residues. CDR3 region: CASKPGLAVEQFF. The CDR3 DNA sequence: TGTGCCAGCAAGCCGGGACTAGCAGTTGAGCAGTTCTTC.

CDR3 sequence reads: CASSDHLGQAFGKLFF. The CDR3 region has the DNA TGTGCCAGCAGTGACCACCTGGGACAGGCTTTCGGAAAACTGTTTTTT. The chain has TRBV6-1 and TRBJ1-4, with 8 bases fitting TRBD1. The CDR3 contains 16 residues. Per the germline V gene, CDR1 is MNHNS and CDR2 is SASEGT. Unmatched junction bases numbered 13, after V lost 3 bases and J lost 10 bases.

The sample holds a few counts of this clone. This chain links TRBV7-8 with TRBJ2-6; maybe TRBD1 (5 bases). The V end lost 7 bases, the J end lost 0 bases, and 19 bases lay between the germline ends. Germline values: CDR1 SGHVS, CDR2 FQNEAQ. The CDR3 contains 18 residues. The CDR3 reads CASIRASLPPSGANVLTF. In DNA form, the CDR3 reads TGTGCCAGCATCAGGGCCAGTCTTCCCCCCTCTGGGGCCAACGTCCTGACTTTC.